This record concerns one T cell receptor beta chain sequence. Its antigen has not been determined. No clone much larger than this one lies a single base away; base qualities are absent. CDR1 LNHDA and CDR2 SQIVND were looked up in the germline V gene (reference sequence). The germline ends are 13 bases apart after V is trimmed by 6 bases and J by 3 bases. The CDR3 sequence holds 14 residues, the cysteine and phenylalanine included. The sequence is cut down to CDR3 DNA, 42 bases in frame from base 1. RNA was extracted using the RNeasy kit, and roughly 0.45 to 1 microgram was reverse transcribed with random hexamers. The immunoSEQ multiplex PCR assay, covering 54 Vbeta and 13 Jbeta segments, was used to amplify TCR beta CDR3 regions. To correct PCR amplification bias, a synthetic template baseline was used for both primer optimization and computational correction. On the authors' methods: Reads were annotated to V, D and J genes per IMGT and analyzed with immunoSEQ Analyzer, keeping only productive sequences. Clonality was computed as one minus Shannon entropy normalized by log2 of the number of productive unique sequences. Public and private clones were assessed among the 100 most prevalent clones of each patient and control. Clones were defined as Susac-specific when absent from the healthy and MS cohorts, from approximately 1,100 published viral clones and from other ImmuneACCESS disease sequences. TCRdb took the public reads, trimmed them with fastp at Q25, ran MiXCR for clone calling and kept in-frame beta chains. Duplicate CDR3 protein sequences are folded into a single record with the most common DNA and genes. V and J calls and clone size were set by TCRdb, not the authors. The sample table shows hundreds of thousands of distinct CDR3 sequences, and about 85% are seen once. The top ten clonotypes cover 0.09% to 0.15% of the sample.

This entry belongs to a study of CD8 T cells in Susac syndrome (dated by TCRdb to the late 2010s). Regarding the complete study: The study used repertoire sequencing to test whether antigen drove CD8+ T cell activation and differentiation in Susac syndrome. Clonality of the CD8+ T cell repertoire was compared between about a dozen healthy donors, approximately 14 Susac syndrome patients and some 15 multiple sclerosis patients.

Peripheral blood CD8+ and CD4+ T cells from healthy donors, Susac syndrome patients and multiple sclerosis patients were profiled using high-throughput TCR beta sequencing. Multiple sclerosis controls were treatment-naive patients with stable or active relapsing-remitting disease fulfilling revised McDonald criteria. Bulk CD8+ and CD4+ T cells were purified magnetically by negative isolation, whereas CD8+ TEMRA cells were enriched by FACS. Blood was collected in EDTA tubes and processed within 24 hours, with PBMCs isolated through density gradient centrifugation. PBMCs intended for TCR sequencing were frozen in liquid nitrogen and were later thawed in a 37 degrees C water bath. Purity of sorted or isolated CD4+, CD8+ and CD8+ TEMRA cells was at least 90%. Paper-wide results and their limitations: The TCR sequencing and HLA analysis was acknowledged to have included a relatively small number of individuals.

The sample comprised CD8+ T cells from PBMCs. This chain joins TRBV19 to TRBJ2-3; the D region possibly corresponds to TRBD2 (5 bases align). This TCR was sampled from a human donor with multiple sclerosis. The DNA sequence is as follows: TGTGCCAGTAGCCTCTCGAGGGAAACAGATACGCAGTATTTT. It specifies CASSLSRETDTQYF.